A selection of T cell receptor beta chains follows, all from one sample in a study of shared clonotypes between healthy human individuals. The protocol was immunoSEQ multiplex PCR, while the TCRdb copy is restricted to in-frame clones and leaves out a portion. Here the sample spans a few million clones, approximately 93% being singletons. The source material was naive CD4+ T cells from PBMCs. The receptors were gathered from a man aged 18 to 29 in good health. Some clones in this sample may be carry-over from other donors' samples. Both conserved end residues are part of each CDR3. Fields, in order: D gene, J gene, clone size, V gene, CDR3 protein, CDR3 DNA. The D gene is left open where the match is weak. Some rows mark clone size as missing; the rest say once, few, many or name a class of expanded clone.

d_gene: -
j_gene: TRBJ2-4
abundance: -
v_gene: TRBV6-5
CDR3aa: CASSYLEGGRNIQYF
CDR3nt: TGTGCCAGCAGTTACCTCGAGGGGGGTCGAAACATTCAGTACTTC

d_gene: -
j_gene: TRBJ1-5
abundance: -
v_gene: TRBV27
CDR3aa: CASRSGRRADSNQPQHF
CDR3nt: TGTGCCAGCCGCTCTGGCAGGCGGGCCGATAGCAATCAGCCCCAGCATTTT

d_gene: TRBD1
j_gene: TRBJ1-1
abundance: -
v_gene: TRBV7-3
CDR3aa: CASSSNQGGVTEAFF
CDR3nt: TGTGCCAGCAGCTCCAATCAGGGGGGAGTCACTGAAGCTTTCTTT

d_gene: -
j_gene: TRBJ1-2
abundance: -
v_gene: TRBV7-9
CDR3aa: CASSSGIGGNYGYTF
CDR3nt: TGTGCCAGCAGCTCCGGGATCGGGGGTAACTATGGCTACACCTTC

d_gene: -
j_gene: TRBJ1-5
abundance: -
v_gene: TRBV19
CDR3aa: CASSMWGSEQPQHF
CDR3nt: TGTGCCAGTAGTATGTGGGGAAGTGAGCAGCCCCAGCATTTT

d_gene: TRBD1
j_gene: TRBJ1-4
abundance: -
v_gene: TRBV28
CDR3aa: CASSLQGRVTNEKLFF
CDR3nt: TGTGCCAGCAGTCTACAGGGGCGCGTAACTAATGAAAAACTGTTTTTT

d_gene: TRBD1
j_gene: TRBJ1-4
abundance: -
v_gene: TRBV7-2
CDR3aa: CASSLVGQGAEKLFF
CDR3nt: TGTGCCAGCAGCTTAGTAGGGCAGGGGGCTGAAAAACTGTTTTTT

d_gene: -
j_gene: TRBJ2-7
abundance: once
v_gene: TRBV28
CDR3aa: CASIRRRRSYEQYF
CDR3nt: TGTGCCAGCATCCGGCGCCGGAGGTCCTACGAGCAGTACTTC

d_gene: -
j_gene: TRBJ1-1
abundance: few
v_gene: TRBV30
CDR3aa: CACQAGVTEAFF
CDR3nt: TGTGCCTGCCAGGCAGGGGTGACTGAAGCTTTCTTT

d_gene: TRBD2
j_gene: TRBJ2-2
abundance: -
v_gene: TRBV5-3
CDR3aa: CARSSRRLAGGPGTGELFF
CDR3nt: TGTGCCAGAAGCTCCCGGCGACTAGCGGGAGGTCCTGGCACCGGGGAGCTGTTTTTT

d_gene: -
j_gene: TRBJ2-7
abundance: -
v_gene: TRBV5-1
CDR3aa: CASSSGGTATAYEQYF
CDR3nt: TGCGCCAGCAGCTCAGGAGGGACAGCGACTGCCTACGAGCAGTACTTC

d_gene: -
j_gene: TRBJ1-4
abundance: -
v_gene: TRBV5-1
CDR3aa: CASSPGSTNEKLFF
CDR3nt: TGCGCCAGCAGCCCGGGTTCAACTAATGAAAAACTGTTTTTT

d_gene: -
j_gene: TRBJ1-1
abundance: -
v_gene: TRBV5-4
CDR3aa: CASSSTVNTEAFF
CDR3nt: TGTGCCAGCAGTTCGACGGTGAACACTGAAGCTTTCTTT

d_gene: TRBD2
j_gene: TRBJ2-1
abundance: -
v_gene: TRBV10-1
CDR3aa: CAYKTPGQVGLAGRNEQFF
CDR3nt: TGCGCCTACAAAACACCCGGTCAGGTCGGACTAGCGGGAAGGAATGAGCAGTTCTTC

d_gene: -
j_gene: TRBJ2-5
abundance: -
v_gene: TRBV27
CDR3aa: CASSLGFGRGETQYF
CDR3nt: TGTGCCAGCAGTTTAGGGTTCGGTAGGGGAGAGACCCAGTACTTC

d_gene: -
j_gene: TRBJ1-1
abundance: -
v_gene: TRBV5-4
CDR3aa: CASSSDINTEAFF
CDR3nt: TGTGCCAGCAGCTCGGACATAAACACTGAAGCTTTCTTT

d_gene: TRBD1
j_gene: TRBJ2-3
abundance: -
v_gene: TRBV28
CDR3aa: CASSDRQGITDTQYF
CDR3nt: TGTGCCAGCAGTGATCGACAGGGAATCACAGATACGCAGTATTTT

d_gene: TRBD1
j_gene: TRBJ1-6
abundance: -
v_gene: TRBV4-1
CDR3aa: CASSQKTGQSPLHF
CDR3nt: TGCGCCAGCAGCCAAAAGACAGGGCAGTCACCCCTCCACTTT

d_gene: -
j_gene: TRBJ1-1
abundance: -
v_gene: TRBV2
CDR3aa: CASSEGPYKEAFF
CDR3nt: TGTGCCAGCAGTGAGGGCCCCTACAAAGAAGCTTTCTTT

d_gene: -
j_gene: TRBJ2-5
abundance: -
v_gene: TRBV18
CDR3aa: CASSPVLHEETQYF
CDR3nt: TGTGCCAGCTCACCAGTGCTGCATGAGGAGACCCAGTACTTC

d_gene: -
j_gene: TRBJ1-1
abundance: -
v_gene: TRBV19
CDR3aa: CASTQAWRVTEAFF
CDR3nt: TGTGCCAGTACCCAGGCGTGGAGGGTTACTGAAGCTTTCTTT

d_gene: -
j_gene: TRBJ2-2
abundance: -
v_gene: TRBV19
CDR3aa: CASSIRAFGELFF
CDR3nt: TGTGCCAGTAGTATTCGAGCGTTTGGGGAGCTGTTTTTT

d_gene: TRBD2
j_gene: TRBJ2-3
abundance: -
v_gene: TRBV6-5
CDR3aa: CASSYQGLGTQYF
CDR3nt: TGTGCCAGCAGTTACCAGGGACTAGGGACGCAGTATTTT

d_gene: -
j_gene: TRBJ1-2
abundance: once
v_gene: TRBV6-5
CDR3aa: CASSLTSRVRGYTF
CDR3nt: TGTGCCAGCAGTCTTACGTCCAGGGTCAGGGGCTACACCTTC

d_gene: TRBD2
j_gene: TRBJ2-1
abundance: -
v_gene: TRBV5-1
CDR3aa: CASSLLAGGVHNEQFF
CDR3nt: TGCGCCAGCAGCTTGCTAGCGGGAGGGGTCCACAATGAGCAGTTCTTC

d_gene: TRBD1
j_gene: TRBJ2-3
abundance: -
v_gene: TRBV28
CDR3aa: CASSLTAGGVSDTQYF
CDR3nt: TGTGCCAGCAGTTTAACGGCAGGGGGCGTGTCAGATACGCAGTATTTT

d_gene: -
j_gene: TRBJ2-1
abundance: -
v_gene: TRBV7-9
CDR3aa: CASSLTWGDNEQFF
CDR3nt: TGTGCCAGCAGCTTAACATGGGGGGACAATGAGCAGTTCTTC

d_gene: -
j_gene: TRBJ1-1
abundance: -
v_gene: TRBV6-5
CDR3aa: CASSYPRGEAFF
CDR3nt: TGTGCCAGCAGTTACCCTCGGGGAGAAGCTTTCTTT

d_gene: TRBD1
j_gene: TRBJ1-4
abundance: once
v_gene: TRBV28
CDR3aa: CASRSGTGTPNEKLFF
CDR3nt: TGTGCCAGCAGGTCCGGGACAGGTACCCCTAATGAAAAACTGTTTTTT

d_gene: -
j_gene: TRBJ2-4
abundance: -
v_gene: TRBV4-1
CDR3aa: CASSHRGGENIQYF
CDR3nt: TGCGCCAGCAGCCATAGGGGCGGGGAAAACATTCAGTACTTC

d_gene: -
j_gene: TRBJ1-1
abundance: -
v_gene: TRBV29-1
CDR3aa: CSVSRFGDTEAFF
CDR3nt: TGCAGCGTTTCAAGATTTGGTGACACTGAAGCTTTCTTT

d_gene: TRBD1
j_gene: TRBJ2-2
abundance: -
v_gene: TRBV7-3
CDR3aa: CASSLTSGTGGTGELFF
CDR3nt: TGTGCCAGCAGCTTAACATCCGGGACAGGGGGCACCGGGGAGCTGTTTTTT

d_gene: -
j_gene: TRBJ1-2
abundance: many
v_gene: TRBV6-5
CDR3aa: CASSYDSNYGYTF
CDR3nt: TGTGCCAGCAGTTATGACAGTAACTATGGCTACACCTTC

d_gene: -
j_gene: TRBJ2-7
abundance: -
v_gene: TRBV4-3
CDR3aa: CASSRTTDSLSYEQYF
CDR3nt: TGCGCCAGCAGTAGAACTACGGACAGTCTCTCCTACGAGCAGTACTTC

d_gene: TRBD1
j_gene: TRBJ2-5
abundance: -
v_gene: TRBV28
CDR3aa: CASSDPTGDQETQYF
CDR3nt: TGTGCCAGCAGTGATCCGACAGGGGACCAAGAGACCCAGTACTTC

d_gene: -
j_gene: TRBJ2-3
abundance: once
v_gene: TRBV27
CDR3aa: CASSPRFTDTQYF
CDR3nt: TGTGCCAGCAGTCCACGATTCACAGATACGCAGTATTTT

d_gene: TRBD2
j_gene: TRBJ2-3
abundance: -
v_gene: TRBV5-1
CDR3aa: CASSLDGSGRDTQYF
CDR3nt: TGCGCCAGCAGCTTGGATGGTAGCGGGAGAGATACGCAGTATTTT